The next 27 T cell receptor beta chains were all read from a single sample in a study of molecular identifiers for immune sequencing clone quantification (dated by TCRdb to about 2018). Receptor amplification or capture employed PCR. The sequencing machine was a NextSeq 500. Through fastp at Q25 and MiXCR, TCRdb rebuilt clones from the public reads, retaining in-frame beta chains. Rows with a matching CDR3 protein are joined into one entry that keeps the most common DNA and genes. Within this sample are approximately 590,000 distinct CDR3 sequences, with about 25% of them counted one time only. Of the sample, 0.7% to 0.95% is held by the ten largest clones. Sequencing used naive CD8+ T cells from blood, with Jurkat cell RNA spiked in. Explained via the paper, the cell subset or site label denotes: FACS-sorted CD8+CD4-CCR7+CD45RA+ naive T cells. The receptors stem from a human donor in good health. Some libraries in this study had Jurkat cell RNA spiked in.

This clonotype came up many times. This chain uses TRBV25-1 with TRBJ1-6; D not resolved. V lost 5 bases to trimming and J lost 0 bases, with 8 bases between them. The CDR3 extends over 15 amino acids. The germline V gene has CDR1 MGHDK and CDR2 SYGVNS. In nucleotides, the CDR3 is TGTGCCAGCAGTTCCCAGAGCTCCTATAATTCACCCCTCCACTTT. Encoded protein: CASSSQSSYNSPLHF.

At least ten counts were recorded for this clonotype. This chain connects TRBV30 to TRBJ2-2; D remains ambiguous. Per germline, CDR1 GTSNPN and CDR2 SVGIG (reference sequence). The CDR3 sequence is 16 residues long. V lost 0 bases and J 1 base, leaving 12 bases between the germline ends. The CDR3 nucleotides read TGTGCCTGGAGTGTACGCACCGCTCGGAACACCGGGGAGCTGTTTTTT. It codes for CAWSVRTARNTGELFF.

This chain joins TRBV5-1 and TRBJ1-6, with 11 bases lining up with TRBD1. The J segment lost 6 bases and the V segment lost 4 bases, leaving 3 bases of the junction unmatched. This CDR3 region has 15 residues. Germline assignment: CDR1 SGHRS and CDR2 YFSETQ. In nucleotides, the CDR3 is TGCGCCAGCAGCGAAGGGACAGGGGGTAATTCACCCCTCCACTTT. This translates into CASSEGTGGNSPLHF.

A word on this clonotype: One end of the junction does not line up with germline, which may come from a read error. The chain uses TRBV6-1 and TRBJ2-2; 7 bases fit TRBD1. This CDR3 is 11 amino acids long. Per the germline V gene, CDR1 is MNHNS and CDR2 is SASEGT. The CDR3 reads CACRGMGELFF. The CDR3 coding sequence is TGTGCCTGCAGGGGGATGGGGGAGCTGTTTTTT.

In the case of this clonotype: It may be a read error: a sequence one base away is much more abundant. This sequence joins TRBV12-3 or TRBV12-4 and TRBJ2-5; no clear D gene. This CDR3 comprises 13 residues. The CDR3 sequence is CSSNHGHQETQYF. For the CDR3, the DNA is TGTTCCAGTAACCATGGACACCAAGAGACCCAGTACTTC.

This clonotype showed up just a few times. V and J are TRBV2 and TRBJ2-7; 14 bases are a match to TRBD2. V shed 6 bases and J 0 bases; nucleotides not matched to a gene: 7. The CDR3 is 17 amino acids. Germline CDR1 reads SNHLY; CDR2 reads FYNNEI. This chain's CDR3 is CASRAGGLAGVSYEQYF. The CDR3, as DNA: TGTGCCAGCAGGGCGGGGGGACTAGCGGGAGTCTCCTACGAGCAGTACTTC.

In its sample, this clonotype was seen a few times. This CDR3 is CSARGGLAATNTQYF. CDR3 coding DNA: TGCAGTGCTAGAGGAGGGCTAGCAGCCACTAATACGCAGTATTTT. The chain couples TRBV20-1 to TRBJ2-3; D may be TRBD2 (5 bases). Per germline, CDR1 DFQATT and CDR2 SNEGSKA (reference sequence). The germline V and J ends were trimmed by 1 base and 7 bases, with 18 bases remaining between them. The CDR3 loop spans 15 amino acids.

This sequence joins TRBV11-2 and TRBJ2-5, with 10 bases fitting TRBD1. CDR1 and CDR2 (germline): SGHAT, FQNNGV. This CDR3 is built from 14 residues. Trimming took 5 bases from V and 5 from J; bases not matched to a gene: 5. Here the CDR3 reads CASSQTGGLETQYF. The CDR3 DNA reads TGTGCCAGCAGCCAGACAGGGGGCTTGGAGACCCAGTACTTC.

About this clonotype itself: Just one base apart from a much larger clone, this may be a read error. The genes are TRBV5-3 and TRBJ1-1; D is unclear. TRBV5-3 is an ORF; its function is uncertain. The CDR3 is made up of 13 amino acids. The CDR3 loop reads CANGDEMNTEASF. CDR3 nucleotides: TGTGCCAACGGGGATGAAATGAACACTGAAGCTTCCTTT.

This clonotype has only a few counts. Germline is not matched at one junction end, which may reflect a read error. Here the CDR3 DNA reads TGTGCCGGCAGCCCATTGAAGGACGGAGCAAAGTACGAGCAGTACTTC. Translating gives CAGSPLKDGAKYEQYF. The gene calls are TRBV7-9 and TRBJ2-7; D gene ambiguous. The CDR3 consists of 16 residues. Germline loops: CDR1 SEHNR, CDR2 FQNEAQ (reference sequence).

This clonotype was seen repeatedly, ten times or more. DNA for the CDR3: TGTGCCAGCAGTGAAGACTGGTACGAGCAGTACTTC. Translation: CASSEDWYEQYF. The chain is built from TRBV25-1 and TRBJ2-7; D unresolved. There are 12 residues in the CDR3. Germline-derived CDR1 and CDR2 are MGHDK and SYGVNS. V gave up 2 bases and J gave up 4 bases, with 6 bases separating them.

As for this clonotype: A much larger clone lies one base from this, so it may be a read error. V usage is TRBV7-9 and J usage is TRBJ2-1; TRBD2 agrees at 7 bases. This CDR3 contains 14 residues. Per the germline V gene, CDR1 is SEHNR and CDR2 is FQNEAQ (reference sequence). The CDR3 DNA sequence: TGTGCCAGCGGAGGACTAGTAATCTACAGTGAGCAGTTCTTC. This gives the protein CASGGLVIYSEQFF.

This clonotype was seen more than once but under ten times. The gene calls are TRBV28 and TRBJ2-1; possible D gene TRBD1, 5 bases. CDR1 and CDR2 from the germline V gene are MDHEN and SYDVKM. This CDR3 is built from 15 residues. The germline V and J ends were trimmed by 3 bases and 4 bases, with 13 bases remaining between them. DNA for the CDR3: TGTGCCAGCAGTTTTAGGGGTTTGCGGTACAATGAGCAGTTCTTC. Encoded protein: CASSFRGLRYNEQFF.

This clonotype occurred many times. For the CDR3, the DNA is TGTGCCAGTAGCCCAGGACCGTTGATTAATCAGCCCCAGCATTTT. Its protein product is CASSPGPLINQPQHF. The chain uses TRBV19 and TRBJ1-5; D call uncertain. The CDR3 sequence is 15 residues long. The V gene lost 6 bases and the J gene lost 4 bases, with 16 bases spanning the gap. From germline, CDR1 is LNHDA and CDR2 SQIVND (reference sequence).

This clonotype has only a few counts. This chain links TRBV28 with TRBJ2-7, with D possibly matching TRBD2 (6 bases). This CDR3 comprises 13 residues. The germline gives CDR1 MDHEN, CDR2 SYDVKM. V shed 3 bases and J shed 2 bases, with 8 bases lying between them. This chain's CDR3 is CASSLREPYEQYF. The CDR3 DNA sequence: TGTGCCAGCAGTTTGCGGGAACCCTACGAGCAGTACTTC.

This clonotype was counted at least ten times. CDR3 protein: CASSQGGPPGQFF. The CDR3 bases are TGCGCCAGCAGCCAGGGAGGACCTCCGGGGCAGTTCTTC. This chain connects TRBV4-1 to TRBJ2-1; possible D gene TRBD2, 6 bases. This CDR3 has 13 residues. CDR1 and CDR2 from the germline V gene are MGHRA and YSYEKL. With 3 bases removed from V and 12 bases from J, the gap between germline ends came to 15 bases.

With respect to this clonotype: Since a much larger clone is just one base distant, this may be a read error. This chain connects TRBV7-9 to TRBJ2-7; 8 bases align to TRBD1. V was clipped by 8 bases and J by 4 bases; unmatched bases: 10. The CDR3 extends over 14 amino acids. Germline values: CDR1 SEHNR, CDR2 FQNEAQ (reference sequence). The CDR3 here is CASGSPGGKYEQYF. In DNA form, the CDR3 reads TGTGCCAGCGGCTCCCCAGGGGGCAAGTACGAGCAGTACTTC.

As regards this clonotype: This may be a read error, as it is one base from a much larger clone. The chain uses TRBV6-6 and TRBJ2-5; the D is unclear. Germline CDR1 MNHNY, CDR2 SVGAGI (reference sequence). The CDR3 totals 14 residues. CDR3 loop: CSSSPSGRKETQYF. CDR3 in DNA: TGTTCCAGCAGCCCCTCTGGGCGAAAAGAGACCCAGTACTTC.

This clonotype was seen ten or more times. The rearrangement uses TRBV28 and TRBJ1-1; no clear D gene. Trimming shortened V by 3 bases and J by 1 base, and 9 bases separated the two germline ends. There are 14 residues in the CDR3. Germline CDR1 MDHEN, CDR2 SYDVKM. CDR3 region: CASSLVTGNTEAFF. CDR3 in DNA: TGTGCCAGCAGTTTGGTGACCGGGAACACTGAAGCTTTCTTT.

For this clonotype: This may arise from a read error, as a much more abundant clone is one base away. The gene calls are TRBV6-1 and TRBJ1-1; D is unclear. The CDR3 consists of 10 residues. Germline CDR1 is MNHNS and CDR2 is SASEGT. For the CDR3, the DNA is TGTGCCAGCAGTCAGCCTGAAGCTCTCTTT. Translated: CASSQPEALF.

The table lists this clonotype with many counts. The CDR3 DNA is TGTGCCAGCAGCTTATTACGGGAGAGTGGGACAGATACGCAGTATTTT. It codes for CASSLLRESGTDTQYF. J is TRBJ2-3 and V is TRBV7-9; the D gene is possibly TRBD2 (6 bases). The V end was cut by 2 bases, the J end by 3 bases, with 15 bases between. The CDR3 consists of 16 residues. CDR1 is SEHNR, CDR2 FQNEAQ, per germline (reference sequence).

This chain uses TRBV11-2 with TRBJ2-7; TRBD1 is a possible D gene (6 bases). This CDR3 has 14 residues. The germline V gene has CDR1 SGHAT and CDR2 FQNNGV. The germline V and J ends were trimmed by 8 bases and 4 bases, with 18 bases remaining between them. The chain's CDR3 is CASRTPGTIYEQYF. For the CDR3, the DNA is TGTGCCAGCCGGACCCCCGGGACAATATACGAGCAGTACTTC. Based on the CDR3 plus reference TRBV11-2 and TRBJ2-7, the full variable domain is EAGVAQSPRYKIIEKRQSVAFWCNPISGHATLYWYQQILGQGPKLLIQFQNNGVVDDSQLPKDRFSAERLKGVDSTLKIQPAKLEDSAVYLCASRTPGTIYEQYFGPGTRLTVT.

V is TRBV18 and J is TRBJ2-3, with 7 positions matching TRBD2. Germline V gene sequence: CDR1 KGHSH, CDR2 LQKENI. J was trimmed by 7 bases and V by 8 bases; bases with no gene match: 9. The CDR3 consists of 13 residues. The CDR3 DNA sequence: TGTGCCAGCGCGGCGACGGGAGGTTATACGCAGTATTTT. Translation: CASAATGGYTQYF.

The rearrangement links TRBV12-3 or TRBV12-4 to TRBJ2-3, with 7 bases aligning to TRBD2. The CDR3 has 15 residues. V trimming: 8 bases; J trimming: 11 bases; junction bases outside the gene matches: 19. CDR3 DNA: TGTGCCAGCGGGCCTTCGATGGGAGCGGGGAGATTGCAGTATTTT. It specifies CASGPSMGAGRLQYF.

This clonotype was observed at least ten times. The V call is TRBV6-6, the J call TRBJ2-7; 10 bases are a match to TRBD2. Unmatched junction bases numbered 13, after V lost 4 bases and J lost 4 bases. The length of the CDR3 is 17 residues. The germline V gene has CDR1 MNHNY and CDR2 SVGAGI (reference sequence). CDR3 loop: CASSLLSGRASEYEQYF. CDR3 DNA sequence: TGTGCCAGCAGTTTATTAAGCGGGAGGGCTTCGGAGTACGAGCAGTACTTC.

The CDR3 DNA is TGTGCCAGCAGCCGCTGGGACAGGGAAGAGACCCAGTACTTC. Amino acids: CASSRWDREETQYF. The chain employs TRBV6-2 or TRBV6-3 and TRBJ2-5; 9 nucleotides match TRBD1. CDR1 MNHEY and CDR2 SVGEGT come from the germline V gene. This CDR3 is built from 14 residues. The V gene end was trimmed by 6 bases and the J gene end by 3 bases; junction bases not matched to a gene: 5.

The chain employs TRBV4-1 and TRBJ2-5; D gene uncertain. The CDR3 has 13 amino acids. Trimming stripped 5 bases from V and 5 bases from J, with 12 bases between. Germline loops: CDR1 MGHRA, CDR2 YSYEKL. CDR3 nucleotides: TGCGCCAGCAGCGGGGTAGGGTGGGAGACCCAGTACTTC. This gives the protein CASSGVGWETQYF.